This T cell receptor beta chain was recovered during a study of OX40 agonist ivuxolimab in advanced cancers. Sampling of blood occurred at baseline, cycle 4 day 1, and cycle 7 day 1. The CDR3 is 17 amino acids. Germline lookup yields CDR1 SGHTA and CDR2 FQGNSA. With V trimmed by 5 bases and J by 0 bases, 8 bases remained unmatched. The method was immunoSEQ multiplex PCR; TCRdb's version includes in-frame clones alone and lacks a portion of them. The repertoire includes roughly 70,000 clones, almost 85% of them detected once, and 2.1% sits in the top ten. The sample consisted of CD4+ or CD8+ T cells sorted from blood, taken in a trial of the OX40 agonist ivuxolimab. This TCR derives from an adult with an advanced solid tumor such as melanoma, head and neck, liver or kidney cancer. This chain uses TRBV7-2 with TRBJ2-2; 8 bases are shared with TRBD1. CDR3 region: CASSLLQGVSNTGELFF. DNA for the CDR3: TGTGCCAGCAGCCTGTTACAGGGGGTTTCGAACACCGGGGAGCTGTTTTTT. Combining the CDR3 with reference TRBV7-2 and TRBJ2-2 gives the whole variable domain GAGVSQSPSNKVTEKGKDVELRCDPISGHTALYWYRQSLGQGLEFLIYFQGNSAPDKSGLPSDRFSAERTGGSVSTLTIQRTQQEDSAVYLCASSLLQGVSNTGELFFGEGSRLTVL.